Reported below is one T cell receptor (beta chain). This clonotype has more than one count but fewer than ten. What antigen it recognizes has not been identified. No base quality information exists; no much larger clone differs at one position. This entry is derived from a study of T-cell reconstitution after alpha-beta-depleted transplantation in children (dated by TCRdb to the mid-2010s). For context, the study as a whole: T-cell immune reconstitution after TCRalphabeta/CD19-depleted allogeneic hematopoietic cell transplantation in children was quantitatively tracked in the study by means of TCR repertoire profiling. The study at large found these results: The frequencies of hyperexpanded clones fell over the following months, and after one year, T-cell counts and TCRbeta diversity were mostly attributed to newly produced T cells. In some patients, high TCRbeta diversity at day 60 was attributed to recipient T cells and intrathymic progenitors that had survived conditioning. The apparently early recovery of alphabetaT-cell counts about two months after transplant reportedly depended on only several hundred rapidly expanded clones that came from non-depleted graft cells.

In the paper's terms, the treatment or condition label means: allogeneic hematopoietic cell transplantation with graft depleted of TCRalphabeta T cells and CD19 B cells. TCRalphabeta/CD19-depleted allogeneic hematopoietic cell grafts were given to the transplant recipients, all of whom were children. The library came from PCR. The sequencer was an Illumina HiSeq 2500. TCR library preparation used molecular barcoding, with unique molecular identifiers applied to normalize quantification of the TCRbeta repertoire. TCRdb applied fastp at Q25 and MiXCR to the public reads, then kept only in-frame beta chains. Rows with one shared CDR3 protein collapse into an entry with the most common genes and DNA. This sample lists 200,000 to 250,000 distinct CDR3 sequences; more than 20% were detected once. Of the sample, roughly 2.6% falls within the top ten clones. The CDR3 spans 14 residues, from the cysteine through the phenylalanine. The read is trimmed to its CDR3 DNA, 42 bases read in frame from base 1. V is reduced by 2 bases and J by 2 bases, leaving a spacing of 8 bases between them. The germline V gene gives CDR1 as LGHNA and CDR2 as YNFKEQ.

This sequence was found in a girl aged 2 to 10 with Fanconi anemia, due to receive a stem cell transplant. The sequences come from PBMCs, collected before TCRalphabeta/CD19-depleted stem cell transplant. This chain is built from TRBV4-2 and TRBJ2-3, with the D gene call left open. The CDR3: CASSQLEDTDTQYF. The nucleotides are TGTGCCAGCAGCCAACTAGAGGACACAGATACGCAGTATTTT.